This T cell receptor beta chain stems from a study of monozygotic twins with inflammatory bowel disease. Worth noting for this clonotype: Its target is not known.

After skipping T cell sorting, the authors isolated total RNA from whole blood. Germline values: CDR1 SEHNR, CDR2 FQNEAQ (reference sequence). This CDR3 region has 13 residues. The study, taken as a whole, reports: Twin pairs that were concordant did not differ from discordant pairs in repertoire similarity, possibly from limited power. None of the different T cell subtypes could be distinguished from one another.

From the 5' RACE reads, TCRdb lists one entry per CDR3 protein and no DNA. The sample has about 200,000 distinct CDR3 sequences. This clonotype originated in a human donor with ulcerative colitis or Crohn's disease, or a healthy co-twin of an affected twin (not recorded which). Sequencing used blood. The chain links TRBV7-9 to TRBJ2-7; lacking DNA, the TRBD1 call made by TCRdb goes unchecked. CDR3 protein: CASSFRGAHEQYF.